The 22 T cell receptor beta chains reported below all come from one sample, sequenced in a study of blood T cells in healthy people across ages. It was with a sample-barcoded 5' primer and a J-beta primer mix that a second PCR of roughly 7 to 12 cycles was run. TCRdb re-analysed the 5' RACE reads in MiXCR, keeping a single row per CDR3 protein. This sample has 1.8 million or so distinct CDR3 sequences; about two fifths occur once, and the top ten carry 23%. Sequenced input: blood. These receptors all stem from a human donor in good health.

This clonotype was found a few times. The rearrangement joins TRBV20-1 to TRBJ1-6, with 7 bases that match TRBD1. There are 13 residues in the CDR3. Trimming cost V 6 bases and J 8 bases; bases outside gene matches: 7. Germline CDR1 and CDR2: DFQATT and SNEGSKA (reference sequence). CDR3 bases: TGCAGTGCCGTGTACAGGGGAGATTCACCCCTCCACTTT. Its translation: CSAVYRGDSPLHF.

This clonotype was counted only a few times. The J gene is TRBJ1-5, the V gene TRBV27; D perhaps matches TRBD1 (6 bases). Germline loops: CDR1 MNHEY, CDR2 SMNVEV (reference sequence). This CDR3 contains 14 residues. Trimming removed 5 bases from V and 7 bases from J, with 15 bases in between. CDR3 loop: CASSDLGGKQPQHF. The CDR3 DNA reads as TGTGCCAGCAGTGATTTAGGGGGAAAACAGCCCCAGCATTTT.

With regard to this clonotype: Its ends do not fully match the called genes, so a read error is possible. The V gene is TRBV6-4, the J gene TRBJ2-3; D remains ambiguous. Germline V gene data show CDR1 as MRHNA and CDR2 as SNTAGT. The CDR3 runs to 14 residues. The chain's CDR3 is CASSMRSDTDTRYF. The CDR3, as DNA: TGTGCCAGCAGCATGCGGTCCGACACAGATACGCGGTATTTT.

V is TRBV6-2 or TRBV6-3 and J is TRBJ2-7; tentatively, D is TRBD1 or TRBD2 (5 bases each). Trimming took off 1 base at V and 9 bases at J, with 19 bases between the two ends. CDR1 is MNHEY and CDR2 is SVGEGT in the germline V gene. CDR3 length: 15 residues. The CDR3 DNA reads TGTGCCAGCAGTTACTACAGGACCGGGGTACGAGGGCAGTACTTC. As protein: CASSYYRTGVRGQYF.

The chain couples TRBV5-6 to TRBJ1-4, with TRBD1 as a possible D gene (5 bases). Germline loops: CDR1 SGHDT, CDR2 YYEEEE. V was pared by 3 bases and J by 3 bases, with 12 bases between. The CDR3 consists of 15 residues. CDR3 region: CASSSDSKSNEKLFF. Here the CDR3 DNA reads TGTGCCAGCAGCTCCGACAGTAAATCTAATGAAAAACTGTTTTTT. Full variable domain (rest looked up from reference TRBV5-6 and TRBJ1-4): DAGVTQSPTHLIKTRGQQVTLRCSPKSGHDTVSWYQQALGQGPQFIFQYYEEEERQRGNFPDRFSGHQFPNYSSELNVNALLLGDSALYLCASSSDSKSNEKLFFGSGTQLSVL.

This clonotype has a count of ten or more. This chain connects TRBV20-1 to TRBJ2-5; D call uncertain. This CDR3 has 12 amino acids. V lost 7 bases to trimming and J lost 5 bases, with 14 bases between them. Germline V gene data show CDR1 as DFQATT and CDR2 as SNEGSKA (reference sequence). CDR3 DNA: TGCAGTGTTTCATCCGATTGGGAGACCCAGTACTTC. Translating it yields CSVSSDWETQYF.

The J gene is TRBJ1-2, the V gene TRBV5-1; D uncertain. Per germline, CDR1 SGHRS and CDR2 YFSETQ. The CDR3 has 13 amino acids. Trimming pared 4 bases from V and 8 bases from J, leaving 15 bases between. CDR3 sequence reads: CASSRGQSVGYTF. CDR3 bases: TGCGCCAGCAGCCGAGGGCAGTCGGTGGGCTACACCTTC.

This chain uses TRBV24-1 with TRBJ1-5; the D is unclear. V was cut by 4 bases and J by 8 bases, with 17 bases left in between. CDR1 and CDR2 from the germline V gene are KGHDR and SFDVKD. The CDR3 has 15 residues. The CDR3 DNA follows: TGTGCCACCAGTGACCCCCGGGCTTTAGGAGAGCCCCAGCATTTT. It encodes CATSDPRALGEPQHF.

This chain joins TRBV3-1 and TRBJ2-7, with 10 positions matching TRBD2. The germline CDR1 and CDR2 sequences are LGHDT and YNNKEL (reference sequence). CDR3 length: 15 amino acids. J lost 7 bases, V lost 2 bases, and 8 bases had no gene match. CDR3 sequence: CASSQSLAGEDEQYF. The CDR3 coding sequence is TGTGCCAGCAGCCAATCGCTAGCGGGGGAGGATGAGCAGTACTTC.

The V and J genes are TRBV11-1 and TRBJ2-5, with 8 bases that match TRBD2. The CDR3 extends over 16 amino acids. V was pared by 8 bases and J by 7 bases, with 18 bases of the junction left unmatched. CDR1 is SGHAT, CDR2 FQDESV, per germline (reference sequence). The CDR3 DNA sequence: TGTGCCAGCGGCCCGGTGGAGCGGGGGACGATACGGACCCAGTACTTC. Translated, it gives CASGPVERGTIRTQYF.

This chain uses TRBV7-2 with TRBJ2-1; D may be TRBD2 (5 bases). The CDR3 is 15 residues long. Germline loops: CDR1 SGHTA, CDR2 FQGNSA. Between the trimmed V and J ends, which lost 5 bases and 4 bases, there was a span of 15 bases. The CDR3 DNA sequence: TGTGCCAGCAGCATCACTAGTACCCCATACAATGAGCAGTTCTTC. It specifies CASSITSTPYNEQFF.

With regard to this clonotype: The junction differs from germline at one of its ends, possibly a read error. This chain joins TRBV7-2 and TRBJ2-7; D gene uncertain. The J call may not be correct, given that the DNA end is closer to TRBJ2-5. The CDR3 has 11 residues. Germline V gives CDR1 SGHTA, CDR2 FQGNSA. In nucleotides, the CDR3 is TGTGTCAGCGTCGCCCAGGAGACCCAGTACTTC. Translating it yields CVSVAQETQYF.

The table lists this clonotype with many counts. The chain carries TRBV27 and TRBJ1-4; 7 bases are a match to TRBD1. This CDR3 spans 14 amino acids. Trimming at V came to 3 bases and at J to 7 bases, leaving 5 bases not matched to a gene. The germline CDR1 and CDR2 sequences are MNHEY and SMNVEV (reference sequence). The CDR3 DNA is TGTGCCAGCAGTTTGACAGGGAGTGGTGAAAAACTGTTTTTT. Amino acid sequence: CASSLTGSGEKLFF.

The chain carries TRBV28 and TRBJ1-3; D is undetermined. The ends were cut back, 4 bases at V and 8 bases at J, with 18 bases in the middle. In germline, CDR1 is MDHEN, CDR2 SYDVKM. The length of the CDR3 is 15 residues. In DNA, the CDR3 is TGTGCCAGCAGTTCCGGTATCCTTGCCCCGGACACCATATATTTT. It yields the protein CASSSGILAPDTIYF.

The table lists this clonotype with a few counts. The chain employs TRBV15 and TRBJ2-7, with TRBD1 matching 7 bases. The germline V gene encodes CDR1 LNHNV and CDR2 YYDKDF (reference sequence). The CDR3 covers 17 residues. The ends lost 4 bases at V and 5 bases at J; junction bases unmatched: 17. The CDR3 DNA reads TGTGCCACCAGCAACGCGGGCTCGGGACAGAGAGTCCACGAGCAGTACTTC. Protein sequence: CATSNAGSGQRVHEQYF.

The rearrangement joins TRBV6-5 to TRBJ1-1; tentative D call: TRBD1 (5 bases). V gave up 0 bases and J gave up 4 bases, with 24 bases separating them. Germline V gives CDR1 MNHEY, CDR2 SVGAGI. The CDR3 has 19 amino acids. In DNA form, the CDR3 reads TGTGCCAGCAGTTACTCGCTACAATCGGGGCAGGGCCGTGGCACTGAAGCTTTCTTT. As protein: CASSYSLQSGQGRGTEAFF.

There are a few counts of this clonotype. The rearrangement joins TRBV6-5 to TRBJ1-2, with TRBD1 matching over 8 bases. This CDR3 region has 15 residues. Germline trimming cut 2 bases from V and 1 base from J; bases unmatched to any gene: 3. Germline V gene sequence: CDR1 MNHEY, CDR2 SVGAGI. The CDR3 protein is CASSYSTGGNYGYTF. The DNA for the CDR3 is TGTGCCAGCAGTTACAGTACAGGGGGTAACTATGGCTACACCTTC.

The chain couples TRBV29-1 to TRBJ1-2; D is uncertain. Per germline, CDR1 SQVTM and CDR2 ANQGSEA. The V and J ends lost 3 bases and 0 bases respectively, with 8 bases between them. This CDR3 contains 13 residues. CDR3 protein: CSVESIANYGYTF. CDR3 bases: TGCAGCGTTGAGTCGATAGCTAACTATGGCTACACCTTC.

V gene TRBV6-5 combines with J gene TRBJ1-1, with D possibly being TRBD1 (5 bases). V shed 6 bases and J shed 0 bases, with 11 bases lying between them. CDR3 length: 14 residues. The V gene's germline CDR1 is MNHEY and CDR2 SVGAGI. CDR3 coding DNA: TGTGCCAGCAGCTATAGGGGAGTGAACACTGAAGCTTTCTTT. Residues: CASSYRGVNTEAFF.

This chain uses TRBV7-2 with TRBJ2-6; D gene uncertain. With 2 bases removed from V and 0 bases from J, the gap between germline ends came to 14 bases. The germline CDR1 and CDR2 sequences are SGHTA and FQGNSA. This CDR3 is 18 amino acids long. This chain's CDR3 is CASSLMPLGASGANVLTF. DNA of the CDR3: TGTGCCAGCAGCTTAATGCCATTGGGCGCCTCTGGGGCCAACGTCCTGACTTTC.

CDR3 in DNA: TGTGCCAGTAGTAGGGAGACTAGCGGGGGCGCAGAGACCCAGTACTTC. This sequence encodes CASSRETSGGAETQYF. J is TRBJ2-5 and V is TRBV19, with 12 bases identical to TRBD2. CDR1 and CDR2 (germline): LNHDA, SQIVND (reference sequence). The junction had 7 bases not matched to a gene; V was cut back by 4 bases and J by 4 bases. There are 16 residues in the CDR3.

The CDR3 nucleotides are TGTGCCACCGACGACAGAGGCTGTGGCTACACCTTC. Translating it yields CATDDRGCGYTF. The chain is built from TRBV24-1 and TRBJ1-2, with D possibly TRBD1 on 5 matching bases. Trimming cost V 9 bases and J 7 bases, with 14 bases left between them. Germline V lookup: CDR1 KGHDR, CDR2 SFDVKD. CDR3 size: 12 residues.